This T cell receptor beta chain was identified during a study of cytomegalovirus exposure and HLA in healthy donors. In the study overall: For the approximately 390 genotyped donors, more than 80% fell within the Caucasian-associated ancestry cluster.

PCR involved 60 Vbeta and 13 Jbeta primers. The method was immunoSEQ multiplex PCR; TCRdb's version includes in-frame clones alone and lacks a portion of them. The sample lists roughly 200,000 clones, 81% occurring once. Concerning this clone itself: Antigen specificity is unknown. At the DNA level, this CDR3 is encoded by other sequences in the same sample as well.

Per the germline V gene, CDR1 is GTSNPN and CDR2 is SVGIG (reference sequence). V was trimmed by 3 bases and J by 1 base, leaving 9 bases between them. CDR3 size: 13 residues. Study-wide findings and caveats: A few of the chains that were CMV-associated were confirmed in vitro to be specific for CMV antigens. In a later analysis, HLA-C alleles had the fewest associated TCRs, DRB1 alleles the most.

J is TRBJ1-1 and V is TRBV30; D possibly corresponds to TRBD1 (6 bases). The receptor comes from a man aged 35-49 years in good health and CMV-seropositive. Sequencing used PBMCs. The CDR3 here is CAWRWTENTEAFF. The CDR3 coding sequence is TGTGCCTGGAGGTGGACAGAGAACACTGAAGCTTTCTTT.